These 8 T cell receptor beta chains originate from one sample sequenced in a study of neurological immune-mediated disorders. Via MiXCR, TCRdb re-called the 5' RACE reads, giving one row per CDR3 protein. Counted here are about 18,000 distinct CDR3 sequences, approximately 12% occurring once; the ten biggest clones make up less than 30%. The sequencing sample was made of CD8+ T cells from blood. The receptors derive from a woman in her forties or fifties in good health.

This clonotype was detected ten times or more. V gene TRBV10-3 combines with J gene TRBJ2-5, with 9 positions matching TRBD2. Germline CDR1 and CDR2: ENHRY and SYGVKD. Losses at the gene ends were 8 bases for V and 2 bases for J; bases not matched to a gene: 3. The CDR3 consists of 13 residues. The CDR3 sequence: CAIGSGSQETQYF. The DNA of the CDR3 is TGTGCCATCGGTAGCGGGAGTCAAGAGACCCAGTACTTC.

This chain links TRBV9 with TRBJ2-5; 9 bases line up with TRBD1. The ends lost 3 bases at V and 5 bases at J; junction bases unmatched: 8. Germline V lookup: CDR1 SGDLS, CDR2 YYNGEE. The CDR3 extends over 15 amino acids. CDR3 bases: TGTGCCAGCAGCGCCGGGACAGGGCGAGGGGAGACCCAGTACTTC. Protein sequence: CASSAGTGRGETQYF.

This clonotype was seen ten or more times. The chain combines TRBV6-1 with TRBJ1-2; D is ambiguous. The CDR3 runs to 12 residues. Germline assignment: CDR1 MNHNS and CDR2 SASEGT. The V gene lost 6 bases and the J gene lost 5 bases, with 10 bases spanning the gap. The CDR3 is CASRNLDYGYTF. The CDR3, as DNA: TGTGCCAGCAGGAATTTGGATTATGGCTACACCTTC.

The gene calls are TRBV5-5 and TRBJ2-3; maybe TRBD1 (7 bases). The CDR3 spans 15 residues. The V end lost 2 bases, the J end lost 2 bases, and 12 bases lay between the germline ends. The germline V gene has CDR1 SGHKS and CDR2 YYEKEE (reference sequence). The CDR3 DNA reads as TGTGCCAGCAGCTTCAGGGGGGAAATCACAGATACGCAGTATTTT. Its translation is CASSFRGEITDTQYF.

This clonotype was seen many times. The genes are TRBV10-3 and TRBJ2-1; 8 nucleotides line up with TRBD2. Unmatched junction bases numbered 10, after V lost 7 bases and J lost 5 bases. The germline CDR1 and CDR2 sequences are ENHRY and SYGVKD. CDR3 length: 15 amino acids. DNA for the CDR3: TGTGCCATCAAACCTGGACTAGCCCCCGACAATGAGCAGTTCTTC. Amino acids: CAIKPGLAPDNEQFF.

For this clonotype: A much larger clonotype is one base distant, so this may be a read error. The gene calls are TRBV9 and TRBJ2-1; TRBD1 matches 7 bases. The germline gives CDR1 SGDLS, CDR2 YYNGEE. With V trimmed by 0 bases and J by 2 bases, 5 bases remained unmatched. This CDR3 comprises 16 residues. DNA of the CDR3: TGTGCCAGCAGCGTAGGCAACAGGGGAACCTACAATGAGCAGTTCTTC. It yields the protein CASSVGNRGTYNEQFF. Using reference TRBV9 and TRBJ2-1 for the parts outside the CDR3, the full variable domain is DSGVTQTPKHLITATGQRVTLRCSPRSGDLSVYWYQQSLDQGLQFLIQYYNGEERAKGNILERFSAQQFPDLHSELNLSSLELGDSALYFCASSVGNRGTYNEQFFGPGTRLTVL.

This clonotype showed up many times. V usage is TRBV27 and J usage is TRBJ1-4, with D perhaps matching TRBD1 (6 bases). V lost 7 bases and J 7 bases, leaving 13 bases between the germline ends. The CDR3 totals 13 residues. Germline CDR1 MNHEY, CDR2 SMNVEV (reference sequence). CDR3 protein: CASMGGLGEKLFF. CDR3 bases: TGTGCCAGCATGGGGGGGCTGGGTGAAAAACTGTTTTTT.

This clonotype was picked up many times. The V gene is TRBV28, the J gene TRBJ2-7; unclear D gene. This CDR3 comprises 15 residues. Germline V gene sequence: CDR1 MDHEN, CDR2 SYDVKM. V was trimmed by 5 bases and J by 3 bases, leaving 17 bases between them. The CDR3 loop is CASSPRVRRFYEQYF. Written as DNA, the CDR3 is TGTGCCAGCAGTCCCCGGGTTCGGCGGTTCTACGAGCAGTACTTC.